The source of this T cell receptor beta chain is a study of cytomegalovirus exposure and HLA in healthy donors. Study-wide results and caveats: The TCR clusters that emerged in the first cohort tended, a later analysis found, to co-occur in the roughly 120 validation repertoires. The classifier, whose performance was assessed in both the original and validation cohorts, reportedly diagnosed cytomegalovirus status with high specificity and sensitivity. The authors listed 150 to 200 TCR beta chains as cytomegalovirus-associated.

The V gene lost 6 bases and the J gene lost 2 bases, with 14 bases spanning the gap. Germline V gene sequence: CDR1 SGHRS, CDR2 YFSETQ. This CDR3 has 14 amino acids. The method was immunoSEQ multiplex PCR; TCRdb's version includes in-frame clones alone and lacks a portion of them. The sample records approximately 200,000 clones, almost 90% being singletons. Regarding this clone: Its antigen is unidentified.

The V and J genes are TRBV5-1 and TRBJ1-2; tentative D call: TRBD1 (6 bases). This receptor was identified in a woman aged 18-29 years in good health and CMV-seronegative. Specimen: PBMCs. CDR3 in DNA: TGCGCCAGCACCCGAGACCAGGGGAACTATGGCTACACCTTC. Residues: CASTRDQGNYGYTF. Full variable domain (rest looked up from reference TRBV5-1 and TRBJ1-2): KAGVTQTPRYLIKTRGQQVTLSCSPISGHRSVSWYQQTPGQGLQFLFEYFSETQRNKGNFPGRFSGRQFSNSRSEMNVSTLELGDSALYLCASTRDQGNYGYTFGSGTRLTVV.